These T cell receptor beta chains were read from a single sample in a study of CD8 T cells in Susac syndrome. A single record per CDR3 protein comes from TCRdb applying MiXCR to the immunoSEQ multiplex PCR reads. The table has around 180,000 distinct CDR3 sequences, around 94% seen once; the top ten hold around 0.11%. The sequenced sample was CD4+ T cells from PBMCs. These receptors were taken from a human donor with Susac syndrome. Each CDR3 is given with its conserved first and last residue. A D gene is named only where the DNA matches it firmly. Some rows mark clone size as missing; the rest say once, few, many or name a class of expanded clone.

J gene | clone size | V gene | D gene | CDR3 protein | CDR3 DNA
TRBJ1-4 | . | TRBV20-1 | TRBD1 | CSAPGQGGSNEKLFF | TGCAGTGCTCCCGGACAGGGAGGGTCTAATGAAAAACTGTTTTTT
TRBJ1-1 | . | TRBV11-2 | TRBD1 | CASSLRLGQGDTEAFF | TGTGCCAGCAGCTTAAGGCTCGGACAGGGAGACACTGAAGCTTTCTTT
TRBJ2-5 | once | TRBV10-3 | TRBD1 | CATSGQTGETQYF | TGTGCCACATCGGGACAGACAGGGGAGACCCAGTACTTC
TRBJ2-3 | . | TRBV29-1 | . | CSVVTPGTDTQYF | TGCAGCGTTGTAACACCAGGCACAGATACGCAGTATTTT
TRBJ2-1 | . | TRBV19 | . | CASSIAGTLVSNEQFF | TGTGCCAGTAGTATCGCCGGAACGCTAGTTTCCAATGAGCAGTTCTTC
TRBJ2-7 | . | TRBV4-3 | . | CASSQDRAAGGYEQYF | TGCGCCAGCAGCCAAGATCGGGCAGCCGGGGGCTACGAGCAGTACTTC
TRBJ2-5 | . | TRBV11-2 | . | CASSLAVQETQYF | TGTGCCAGCAGCTTAGCAGTCCAAGAGACCCAGTACTTC
TRBJ2-3 | few | TRBV7-8 | . | CASSLPSTDTQYF | TGTGCCAGCAGCTTACCTAGCACAGATACGCAGTATTTT
TRBJ1-6 | . | TRBV7-2 | . | CASSLGRTNSPLHF | TGTGCCAGCAGCTTAGGTCGGACAAATTCACCCCTCCACTTT
TRBJ2-2 | once | TRBV7-2 | TRBD2 | CASSPRGGGGSGELFF | TGTGCCAGCAGCCCCCGAGGCGGGGGGGGTTCCGGGGAGCTGTTTTTT
TRBJ2-4 | few | TRBV29-1 | TRBD2 | CSAGTSSLQYF | TGCAGCGCTGGGACTAGCTCTCTTCAGTACTTC
TRBJ2-1 | once | TRBV5-4 | . | CASSLDRYGEQFF | TGTGCCAGCAGCTTGGATAGGTACGGAGAGCAGTTCTTC
TRBJ1-4 | . | TRBV12-3/TRBV12-4 | TRBD1 | CASSWTGIEKLFF | TGTGCCAGCAGTTGGACAGGGATTGAAAAACTGTTTTTT
TRBJ1-6 | . | TRBV18 | TRBD1 | CASSPGQANNSPLHF | TGTGCCAGCTCACCCGGACAGGCGAATAATTCACCCCTCCACTTT
TRBJ1-2 | . | TRBV12-3/TRBV12-4 | . | CASSLVLWGDGYTF | TGTGCCAGCAGTTTAGTTCTATGGGGCGATGGCTACACCTTC
TRBJ2-5 | . | TRBV9 | . | CASSVGGTYETQYF | TGTGCCAGCAGCGTAGGGGGGACATATGAGACCCAGTACTTC
TRBJ1-4 | . | TRBV10-3 | . | CAISEFSATNEKLFF | TGTGCCATCAGTGAATTCTCAGCAACTAATGAAAAACTGTTTTTT
TRBJ2-3 | . | TRBV10-3 | . | CAISESVGDTQYF | TGTGCCATCAGTGAGTCAGTCGGGGATACGCAGTATTTT
TRBJ1-2 | . | TRBV20-1 | TRBD1 | CSAAGDRLYGYTF | TGCAGTGCGGCTGGGGACAGACTCTATGGCTACACCTTC
TRBJ1-2 | . | TRBV7-2 | TRBD1 | CASSLGGTGHGYTF | TGTGCCAGCAGCTTAGGTGGGACAGGGCATGGCTACACCTTC
TRBJ2-1 | . | TRBV25-1 | TRBD2 | CASRLAGGLRNEQFF | TGTGCCAGCAGACTAGCGGGGGGGCTAAGGAATGAGCAGTTCTTC
TRBJ2-7 | . | TRBV11-2 | . | CASSLGLGKGYEQYF | TGTGCCAGCAGCTTAGGTCTAGGAAAAGGCTACGAGCAGTACTTC
TRBJ1-2 | . | TRBV4-3 | . | CASSPEHNYGYTF | TGCGCCAGCAGCCCGGAACACAACTATGGCTACACCTTC
TRBJ1-3 | . | TRBV5-4 | . | CASSLDPYSGNTIYF | TGTGCCAGCAGCTTGGACCCGTACTCTGGAAACACCATATATTTT
TRBJ2-2 | . | TRBV5-1 | TRBD2 | CASSSSGGPTNTGELFF | TGCGCCAGCAGCTCGAGCGGGGGGCCTACGAACACCGGGGAGCTGTTTTTT
TRBJ1-5 | . | TRBV7-6 | . | CASSPQINQPQHF | TGTGCCAGCAGCCCCCAAATTAATCAGCCCCAGCATTTT
TRBJ2-3 | . | TRBV27 | . | CASTDGGLGTDTQYF | TGTGCCAGCACCGATGGGGGCCTGGGCACAGATACGCAGTATTTT
TRBJ2-7 | . | TRBV10-3 | . | CAIRQHSYEQYF | TGTGCCATCAGACAGCACTCCTACGAGCAGTACTTC
TRBJ1-3 | . | TRBV29-1 | . | CSVPGSGNTIYF | TGCAGCGTCCCAGGGTCTGGAAACACCATATATTTT
TRBJ2-3 | . | TRBV3-1 | TRBD2 | CASSRTSGVGDTQYF | TGTGCCAGCAGTCGGACTAGCGGCGTAGGAGATACGCAGTATTTT
TRBJ2-5 | . | TRBV15 | . | CATSRKGLGETQYF | TGTGCCACCAGCAGAAAGGGACTGGGAGAGACCCAGTACTTC
TRBJ2-3 | . | TRBV20-1 | . | CSASGRTTQSTDTQYF | TGCAGTGCTAGCGGCCGGACCACCCAAAGCACAGATACGCAGTATTTT